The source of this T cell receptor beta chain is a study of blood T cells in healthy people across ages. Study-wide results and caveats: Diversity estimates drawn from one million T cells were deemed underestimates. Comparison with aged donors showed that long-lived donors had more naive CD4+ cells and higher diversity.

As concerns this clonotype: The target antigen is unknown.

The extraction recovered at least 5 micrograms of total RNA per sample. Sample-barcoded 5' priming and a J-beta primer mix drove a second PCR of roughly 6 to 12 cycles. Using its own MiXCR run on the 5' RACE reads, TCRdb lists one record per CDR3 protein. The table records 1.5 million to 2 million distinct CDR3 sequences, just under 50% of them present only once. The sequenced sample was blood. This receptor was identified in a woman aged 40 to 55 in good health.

This CDR3 reads CASSLILAPYQETQFF. CDR3 sequence (DNA): TGTGCCAGCAGCTTAATACTAGCGCCATACCAAGAGACCCAGTTCTTC. The V call is TRBV7-2, the J call TRBJ2-1; 7 positions match TRBD2. This CDR3 has 16 residues. Germline values: CDR1 SGHTA, CDR2 FQGNSA. The V segment lost 2 bases and the J segment 13 bases; nucleotides outside the gene matches: 17.